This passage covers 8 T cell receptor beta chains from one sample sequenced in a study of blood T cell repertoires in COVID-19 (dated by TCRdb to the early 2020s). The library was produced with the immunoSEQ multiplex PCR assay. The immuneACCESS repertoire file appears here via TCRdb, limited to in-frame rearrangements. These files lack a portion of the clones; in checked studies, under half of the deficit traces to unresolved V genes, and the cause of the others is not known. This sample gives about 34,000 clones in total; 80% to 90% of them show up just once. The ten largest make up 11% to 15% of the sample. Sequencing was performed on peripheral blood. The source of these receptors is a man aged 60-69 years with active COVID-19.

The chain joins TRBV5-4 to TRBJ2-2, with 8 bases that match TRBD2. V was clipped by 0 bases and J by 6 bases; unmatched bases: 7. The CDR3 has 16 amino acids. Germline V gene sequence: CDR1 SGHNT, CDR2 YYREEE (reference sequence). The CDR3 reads CASSLAAGTRAGELFF. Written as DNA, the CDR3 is TGTGCCAGCAGCTTGGCCGCCGGGACTAGGGCCGGGGAGCTGTTTTTT.

The CDR3 DNA reads as TGCAGCGCTGTCAGGGGGGCTGATAGAAACACCATATATTTT. It specifies CSAVRGADRNTIYF. The V call is TRBV29-1, the J call TRBJ1-3; 7 nucleotides match TRBD1. Germline loops: CDR1 SQVTM, CDR2 ANQGSEA. The length of the CDR3 is 14 residues. The V segment lost 7 bases and the J segment 5 bases; nucleotides outside the gene matches: 11.

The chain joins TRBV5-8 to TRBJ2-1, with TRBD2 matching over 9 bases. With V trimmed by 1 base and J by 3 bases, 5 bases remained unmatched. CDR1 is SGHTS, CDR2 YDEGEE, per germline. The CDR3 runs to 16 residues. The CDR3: CASSLRVAGDYNEQFF. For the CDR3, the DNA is TGTGCCAGCAGCTTGCGGGTAGCGGGAGACTACAATGAGCAGTTCTTC.

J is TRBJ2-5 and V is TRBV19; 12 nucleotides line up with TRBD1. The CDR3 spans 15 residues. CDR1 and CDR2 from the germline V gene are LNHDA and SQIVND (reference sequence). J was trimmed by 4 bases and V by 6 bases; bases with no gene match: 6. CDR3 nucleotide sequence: TGTGCCAGTAGGACCGGGACAGGGGGCAGAGAGACCCAGTACTTC. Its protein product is CASRTGTGGRETQYF. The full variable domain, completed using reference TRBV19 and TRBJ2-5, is DGGITQSPKYLFRKEGQNVTLSCEQNLNHDAMYWYRQDPGQGLRLIYYSQIVNDFQKGDIAEGYSVSREKKESFPLTVTSAQKNPTAFYLCASRTGTGGRETQYFGPGTRLLVL.

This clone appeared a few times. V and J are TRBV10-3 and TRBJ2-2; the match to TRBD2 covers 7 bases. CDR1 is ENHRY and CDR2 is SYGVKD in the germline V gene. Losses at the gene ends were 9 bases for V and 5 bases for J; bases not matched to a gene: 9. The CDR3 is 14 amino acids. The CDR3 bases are TGTGCCATTTCAAATAACGGGGGGACCGGGGAGCTGTTTTTT. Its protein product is CAISNNGGTGELFF.

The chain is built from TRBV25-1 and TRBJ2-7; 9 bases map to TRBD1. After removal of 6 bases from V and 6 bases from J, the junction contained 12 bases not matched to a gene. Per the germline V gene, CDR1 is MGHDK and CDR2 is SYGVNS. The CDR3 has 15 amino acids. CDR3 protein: CASSSEGQGYSEQYF. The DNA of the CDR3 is TGTGCCAGCAGCTCTGAAGGACAGGGGTATTCCGAGCAGTACTTC.

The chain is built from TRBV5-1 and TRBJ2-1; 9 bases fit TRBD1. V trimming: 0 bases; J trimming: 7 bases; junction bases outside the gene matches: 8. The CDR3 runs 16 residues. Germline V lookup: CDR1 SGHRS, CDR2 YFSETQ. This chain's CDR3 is CASSLEPGQGRNEQFF. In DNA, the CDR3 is TGCGCCAGCAGCTTGGAACCGGGACAGGGAAGGAATGAGCAGTTCTTC.

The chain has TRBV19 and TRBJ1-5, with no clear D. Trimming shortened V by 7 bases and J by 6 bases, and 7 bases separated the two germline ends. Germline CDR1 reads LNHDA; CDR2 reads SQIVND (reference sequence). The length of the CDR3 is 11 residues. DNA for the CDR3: TGTGCCAGTAATTGGAGTCAGCCCCAGCATTTT. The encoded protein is CASNWSQPQHF.